This T cell receptor (beta chain) stems from a study of glioma-infiltrating T cells after dendritic cell vaccination. Findings and limits, study-wide: Only a small number of patients had complete blood and tumor samples.

Time point specified: after dendritic cell vaccination, including at tumor progression/relapse. CDR1 and CDR2 (germline): GTSNPN, SVGIG (reference sequence). Trimming stripped 1 base from V and 3 bases from J, with 7 bases between. This CDR3 contains 12 residues. In its sample, this clone was seen a few times. Its antigen is not identified. This sample includes further DNA sequences coding for the same CDR3. The repertoire was sequenced with immunoSEQ multiplex PCR; TCRdb's copy has only in-frame clones and lacks some. The data contain some 99,000 clones, approximately 84% of them singletons. The sample was blood, taken after dendritic cell vaccination. The V gene is TRBV30, the J gene TRBJ2-7, with a possible D match to TRBD2 (5 bases). This TCR was sampled from a human donor with glioblastoma. DNA for the CDR3: TGTGCCTGGAGTGGACTACTCTACGAGCAGTACTTC. It is translated as CAWSGLLYEQYF.